Listed here are 6 T cell receptor beta chains from one sample, sequenced in a study of cytomegalovirus exposure and HLA in healthy donors. This PCR relied on a set of 60 Vbeta primers and 13 Jbeta primers. The protocol was immunoSEQ multiplex PCR, while the TCRdb copy is restricted to in-frame clones and leaves out a portion. The sample has 150,000 to 200,000 clones, approximately 82% seen once; the top ten hold about 6.8%. Sequencing used PBMCs. These receptors were taken from a man aged 45 to 65 in good health and CMV-seropositive.

This sequence joins TRBV9 and TRBJ2-3; 8 nucleotides align to TRBD2. Germline lookup yields CDR1 SGDLS and CDR2 YYNGEE. CDR3 length equals 18 residues. Trimming removed 4 bases from V and 2 bases from J; junction bases left unmatched: 15. The CDR3 is CASSIPSKGGGNTDTQYF. CDR3 bases: TGTGCCAGCAGCATCCCGTCAAAAGGCGGGGGGAACACAGATACGCAGTATTTT.

This chain connects TRBV19 to TRBJ2-7, with 9 bases matching TRBD1. The germline gives CDR1 LNHDA, CDR2 SQIVND (reference sequence). J lost 2 bases, V lost 4 bases, and 3 bases had no gene match. This CDR3 contains 14 residues. The chain's CDR3 is CASSTGTGTYEQYF. The CDR3 region has the DNA TGTGCCAGTAGTACCGGGACAGGGACCTACGAGCAGTACTTC.

The chain employs TRBV6-5 and TRBJ1-6; no clear D. Trimming left V 6 bases short and J 8 bases short, with 8 bases between. The CDR3 has 12 residues. Germline values: CDR1 MNHEY, CDR2 SVGAGI. CDR3 residues: CASSLIDSPLHF. The CDR3 bases are TGTGCCAGCAGCCTAATTGATTCACCCCTCCACTTT.

The gene calls are TRBV14 and TRBJ1-1; 7 nucleotides agree with TRBD1. V shed 4 bases, J shed 4 bases, and the junction held 6 bases outside the gene matches. The CDR3 has 14 residues. Germline V gives CDR1 SGHDN, CDR2 FVKESK. CDR3 nucleotides: TGTGCCAGCAGCCCCCGACAGGGAACCACTGAAGCTTTCTTT. The encoded protein is CASSPRQGTTEAFF.

V usage is TRBV2 and J usage is TRBJ2-1; 10 bases line up with TRBD2. Trimming at V came to 6 bases and at J to 5 bases, leaving 1 base not matched to a gene. From germline, CDR1 is SNHLY and CDR2 FYNNEI. The CDR3 is made up of 13 amino acids. CDR3 bases: TGTGCCAGCAGACTAGCGGGGAACAATGAGCAGTTCTTC. Translation gives CASRLAGNNEQFF.

This clone was detected only once. This chain links TRBV9 with TRBJ2-5; TRBD2 aligns across 13 bases. Germline V gene sequence: CDR1 SGDLS, CDR2 YYNGEE. Unmatched junction bases numbered 2, after V lost 1 base and J lost 2 bases. This CDR3 is 16 amino acids long. The CDR3 spells CASSVSGLAGQETQYF. The DNA of the CDR3 is TGTGCCAGCAGCGTATCGGGACTAGCGGGACAAGAGACCCAGTACTTC.